The T cell receptor beta chain under discussion was sequenced for a study of blood T cells in healthy people across ages (dated by TCRdb to the mid-2010s). As for the study more broadly: In model experiments, roughly one uniquely barcoded TCR beta cDNA molecule per two T cells was captured by template switching. For two donors (one aged 18 to 30 and one aged 80 or older), the study analyzed two additional independent replicas of 1 million unique cDNA reads from the same blood draw. To avoid experimental bias, donors of different ages were spread randomly across the sequencing lanes. Using deep sequencing normalized with unique cDNA molecular identifiers, the study measured how TCR beta repertoire diversity changes with age. The donors were divided into four age groups: young (average roughly 17 years), middle-aged (approximately 39), aged (around 59) and long-lived (around 80).

Broad study findings and their caveats: Observed TCR beta diversity per million T cells fell roughly linearly with age, and a significant reduction was already apparent by age about 36. Because the CMV infection status of the donors was unknown, age-related changes in expanded clonotypes may potentially have been confounded. Estimates of total diversity based on one million sequenced T cells were considered lower bounds and underestimates. Compared with the aged group, the long-lived group had more naive CD4+ T cells, fewer expanded clones and increased TCR diversity, a pattern suggesting age selection. A strong correlation was found between observed TCR beta diversity and the percentage of naive T cells measured by flow cytometry. Bulk unsorted PBMC profiling prevented conclusive comparison of naive and antigen-experienced compartments.

The 39 donors, aged 6 to 90 years, were systemically healthy Caucasian individuals from Russia. Each donor gave 8 to 10 milliliters of peripheral blood, drawn into EDTA-treated Vacutainer tubes. Ficoll-Paque density-gradient centrifugation was used to isolate PBMCs, with at least 6 million per sample. Total RNA, at least 5.5 micrograms per sample, was extracted from PBMCs with Trizol reagent. The percentages of naive CD45RAhigh/CD27high T cells were determined by flow cytometry on a PBMC aliquot from every donor. The library was prepared using 5' RACE. Sequencing used an Illumina HiSeq 2500. A second about 7 to 11 cycle PCR used a sample-barcoded 5' primer and a J-beta primer mix. A unique molecular identifier was introduced onto each TCR beta cDNA molecule by a template-switch 5' adaptor carrying 12 random nucleotides. Each sample yielded at least 2.5 million CDR3-containing paired-end reads. First-strand cDNA was synthesized from all RNA with the Mint cDNA synthesis kit, primed by a TRBC-specific oligonucleotide. Following uracil-DNA glycosylase treatment, all cDNA underwent a first 18-cycle PCR with the universal primers M1SS and BC2_uni_R. In the source study's methods: Each sample was normalized by randomly selecting 1 million high-quality reads, each carrying a distinct molecular identifier. Instead of being binned into consensus sequences, reads that shared molecular identifiers were thrown out. MiTCR, with a Q25 quality threshold and the strictest error-elimination algorithm, was used for CDR3 identification, clonotype clustering and error correction. A nonparametric unseen species model with Euler transformation was used to estimate lower-bound total TCR beta diversity. The raw public reads went through TCRdb reprocessing: fastp at Q25, MiXCR clone calling, in-frame beta chains kept. All rows with the same CDR3 protein become a single entry with the most common DNA and genes. TCRdb, rather than the study authors, made the V and J calls. For this sample the table gives roughly 2 million distinct CDR3 sequences, of which 40% to 55% were detected only once. The leading ten clones occupy 2% to 2.5% of the sample.

Regarding this clonotype: The antigen it recognizes is unknown. Base-call qualities are not available, and no considerably larger clone is one nucleotide away.

The source is a woman between 40 and 50 years old in good health. Sequencing was carried out using blood.

The nucleotide sequence is given as TGTGCCAGCAGTTCAGGGGTAGCAACTGAAGCTTTCTTT. The translation is CASSSGVATEAFF. The sequence is built from TRBV6-6 and TRBJ1-1, and perhaps TRBD1 as D gene, on 6 matching bases. Trimming costs V 4 bases and J 5 bases, and their ends lie 11 bases apart. The CDR3 runs 13 amino acids, cysteine and phenylalanine included. Only the CDR3 DNA is retained, 39 bases long and in frame from the first base. As encoded in the germline V gene (reference sequence), CDR1 is MNHNY while CDR2 is SVGAGI.